The text below deals with one T cell receptor (beta chain). These data originate in a study of radiotherapy plus CTLA-4 blockade in lung cancer. The CDR3 has 15 amino acids. The V gene's germline CDR1 is SGHTA and CDR2 FQGNSA. Trimming shortened V by 3 bases and J by 3 bases, and 15 bases separated the two germline ends. Produced via immunoSEQ multiplex PCR; TCRdb's table is partial and in-frame only. The data contain over 85,000 clones, around 88% of them singletons. The V gene is TRBV7-2, the J gene TRBJ2-7; a weak D match, TRBD2 (6 bases). The TCR was taken from a human donor with non-small cell lung cancer that progressed on radiotherapy plus ipilimumab. The specimen was peripheral blood, collected from a patient treated with radiotherapy plus ipilimumab. CDR3 in DNA: TGTGCCAGCAGCTTGGGACTCCAGGTGAACTACGAGCAGTACTTC. Translation gives CASSLGLQVNYEQYF.